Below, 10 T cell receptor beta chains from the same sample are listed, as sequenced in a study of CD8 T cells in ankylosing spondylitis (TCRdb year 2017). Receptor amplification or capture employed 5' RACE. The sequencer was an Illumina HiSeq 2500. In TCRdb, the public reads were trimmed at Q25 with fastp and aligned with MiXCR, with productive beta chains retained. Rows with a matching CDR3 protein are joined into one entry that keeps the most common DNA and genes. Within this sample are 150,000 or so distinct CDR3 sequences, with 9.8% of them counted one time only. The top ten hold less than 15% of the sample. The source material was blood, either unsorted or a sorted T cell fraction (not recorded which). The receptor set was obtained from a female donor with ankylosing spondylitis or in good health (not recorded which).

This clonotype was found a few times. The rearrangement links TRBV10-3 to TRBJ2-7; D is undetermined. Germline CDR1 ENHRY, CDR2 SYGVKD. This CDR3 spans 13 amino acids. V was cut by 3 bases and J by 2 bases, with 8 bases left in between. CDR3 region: CAISEDGTYEQYF. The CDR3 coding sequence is TGTGCCATCAGTGAAGATGGTACCTACGAGCAGTACTTC.

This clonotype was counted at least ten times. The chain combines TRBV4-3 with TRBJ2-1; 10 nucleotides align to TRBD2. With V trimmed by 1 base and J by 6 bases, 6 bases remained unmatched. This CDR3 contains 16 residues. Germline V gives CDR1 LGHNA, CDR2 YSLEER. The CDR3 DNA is TGCGCCAGCAGCCAAGTCAGGACTAGCGGCTTCAATGAGCAGTTCTTC. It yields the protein CASSQVRTSGFNEQFF.

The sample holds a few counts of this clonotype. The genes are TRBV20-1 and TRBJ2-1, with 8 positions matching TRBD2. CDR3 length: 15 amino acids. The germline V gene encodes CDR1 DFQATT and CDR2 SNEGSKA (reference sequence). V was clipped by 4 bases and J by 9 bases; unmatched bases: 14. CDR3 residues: CSAKEAPGGPGEQFF. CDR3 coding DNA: TGCAGTGCTAAGGAGGCCCCGGGAGGGCCGGGTGAGCAGTTCTTC.

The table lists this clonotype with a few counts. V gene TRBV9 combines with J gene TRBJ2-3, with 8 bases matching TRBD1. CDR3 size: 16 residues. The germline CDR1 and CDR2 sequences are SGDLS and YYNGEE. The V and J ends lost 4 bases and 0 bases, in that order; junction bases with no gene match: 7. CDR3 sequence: CASSPTTGASTDTQYF. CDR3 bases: TGTGCCAGCAGCCCCACGACAGGGGCCAGCACAGATACGCAGTATTTT.

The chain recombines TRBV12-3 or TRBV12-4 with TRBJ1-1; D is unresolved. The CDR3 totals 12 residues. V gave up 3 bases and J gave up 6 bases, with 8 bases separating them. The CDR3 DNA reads TGTGCCAGCAGTTTTACCAGCGCTGAAGCTTTCTTT. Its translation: CASSFTSAEAFF.

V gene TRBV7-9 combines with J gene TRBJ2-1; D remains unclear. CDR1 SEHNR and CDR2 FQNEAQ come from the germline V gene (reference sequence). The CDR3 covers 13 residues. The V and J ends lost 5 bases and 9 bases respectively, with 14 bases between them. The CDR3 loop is CASSGNSKGEQFF. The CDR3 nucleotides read TGTGCCAGCAGCGGTAATAGTAAGGGTGAGCAGTTCTTC.

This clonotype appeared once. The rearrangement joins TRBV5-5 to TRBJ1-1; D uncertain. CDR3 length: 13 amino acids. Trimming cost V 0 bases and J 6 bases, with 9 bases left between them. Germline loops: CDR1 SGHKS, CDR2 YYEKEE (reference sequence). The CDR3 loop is CASSLEGPPEAFF. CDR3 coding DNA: TGTGCCAGCAGCTTGGAAGGTCCCCCTGAAGCTTTCTTT.

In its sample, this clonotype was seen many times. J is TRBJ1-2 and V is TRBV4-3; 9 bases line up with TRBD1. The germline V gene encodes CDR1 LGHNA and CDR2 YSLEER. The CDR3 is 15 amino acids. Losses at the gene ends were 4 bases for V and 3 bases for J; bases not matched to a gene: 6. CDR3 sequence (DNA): TGCGCCAGCAGCCCCCGTGGGACAGGGTACTATGGCTACACCTTC. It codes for CASSPRGTGYYGYTF.

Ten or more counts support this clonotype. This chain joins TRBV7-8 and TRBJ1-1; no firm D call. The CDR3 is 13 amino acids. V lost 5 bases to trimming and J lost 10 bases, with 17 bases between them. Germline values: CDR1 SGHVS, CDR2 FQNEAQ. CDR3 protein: CASSRPGPWGAFF. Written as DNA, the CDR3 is TGTGCCAGCAGCCGACCGGGCCCCTGGGGAGCTTTCTTT.

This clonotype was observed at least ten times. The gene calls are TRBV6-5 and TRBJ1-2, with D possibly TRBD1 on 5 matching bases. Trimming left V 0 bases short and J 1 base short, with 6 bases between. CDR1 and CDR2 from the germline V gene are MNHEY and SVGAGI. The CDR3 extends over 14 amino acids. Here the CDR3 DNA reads TGTGCCAGCAGTTACTCAGGACATAACTATGGCTACACCTTC. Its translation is CASSYSGHNYGYTF.